The clone carrying this T cell receptor beta chain was observed a few times. What it binds is not known. The CDR3 is 14 amino acids. Germline trimming cut 6 bases from V and 5 bases from J; bases unmatched to any gene: 10. CDR1 is DFQATT, CDR2 SNEGSKA, per germline (reference sequence). The data are from a study of post-analysis software for immune sequencing data. Each TCR beta cDNA library carried unique molecular identifiers. In TCRdb, the PCR reads were re-called with MiXCR into one record per CDR3 protein. The sample contains 750,000 to 950,000 distinct CDR3 sequences, about 57% of which appear only once. Study results and caveats: Elevated frequency relative to controls characterized 4 or 5 TRBV segments in patients, TRBV5-6, TRBV5-1 and TRBV20-1 among them. The study found significantly lower normalized Chao1 diversity in multiple sclerosis patients than in controls.

This sequence was found in a girl aged 10-17 years with multiple sclerosis. The rearrangement links TRBV20-1 to TRBJ1-5; 7 nucleotides line up with TRBD1. The sample consisted of blood. The CDR3 protein is CSALRDRSDQPQHF. DNA of the CDR3: TGCAGTGCGCTCCGGGACAGAAGCGATCAGCCCCAGCATTTT.